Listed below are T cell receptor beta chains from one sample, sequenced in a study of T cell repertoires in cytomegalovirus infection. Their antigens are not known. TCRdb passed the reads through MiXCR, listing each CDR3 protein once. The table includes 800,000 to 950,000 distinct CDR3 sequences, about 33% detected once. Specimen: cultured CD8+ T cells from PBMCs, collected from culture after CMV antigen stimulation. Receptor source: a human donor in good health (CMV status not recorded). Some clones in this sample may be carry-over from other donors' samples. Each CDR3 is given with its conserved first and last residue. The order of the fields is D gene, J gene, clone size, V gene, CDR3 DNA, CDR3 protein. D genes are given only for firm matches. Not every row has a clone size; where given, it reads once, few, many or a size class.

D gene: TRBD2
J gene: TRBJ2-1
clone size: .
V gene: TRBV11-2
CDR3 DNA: TGTGCCAGCAGCTTAAGACTAGCATTAGACCACAATGAGCAGTTCTTC
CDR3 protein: CASSLRLALDHNEQFF

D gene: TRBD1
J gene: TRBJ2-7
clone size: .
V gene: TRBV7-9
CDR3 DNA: TGTGCCAGCCGCCGGGACAGCGCCTACGAGCAGTACTTC
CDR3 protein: CASRRDSAYEQYF

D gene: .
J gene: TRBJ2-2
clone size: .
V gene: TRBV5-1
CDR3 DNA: TGCGCCAGCAGCTTGGTTATGGGGATGTCGGACACCGGGGAGCTGTTTTTT
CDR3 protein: CASSLVMGMSDTGELFF

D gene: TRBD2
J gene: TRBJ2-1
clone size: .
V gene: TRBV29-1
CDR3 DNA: TGCAGCGGCTTAGCGGGGGTAAACAATGAGCAGTTCTTC
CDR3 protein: CSGLAGVNNEQFF

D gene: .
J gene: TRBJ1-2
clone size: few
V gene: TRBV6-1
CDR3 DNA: TGTGCCACCGACGGAGGACTAAACTATGGCTACACCTTC
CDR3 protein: CATDGGLNYGYTF

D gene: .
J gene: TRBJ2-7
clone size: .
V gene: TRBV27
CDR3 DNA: TGTGCCAGCAGTGACTGGACCGCCTCCTACGAGCAGTACTTC
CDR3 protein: CASSDWTASYEQYF

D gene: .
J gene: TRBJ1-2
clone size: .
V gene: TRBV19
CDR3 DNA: TGTGCCAGTCAGGACTATGGCTACACCTTC
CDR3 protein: CASQDYGYTF

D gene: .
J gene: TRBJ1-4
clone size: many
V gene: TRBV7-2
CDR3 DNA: TGTGCCAGCAGCTTAGTCAAGGGTTCCCCAACTAATGAAAAACTGTTTTTT
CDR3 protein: CASSLVKGSPTNEKLFF

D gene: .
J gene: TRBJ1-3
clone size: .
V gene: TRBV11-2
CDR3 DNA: TGTGCCAGCAGCTTAGATGGAATCGCCCGGGACACCATATATTTT
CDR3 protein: CASSLDGIARDTIYF

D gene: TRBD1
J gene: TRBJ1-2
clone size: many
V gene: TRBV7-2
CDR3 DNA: TGTGCCAGCAGCTCCCCTAGGCGGTTACGGCGACAGGGCGGGAGTAATAACTATGGCTACACCTTC
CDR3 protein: CASSSPRRLRRQGGSNNYGYTF

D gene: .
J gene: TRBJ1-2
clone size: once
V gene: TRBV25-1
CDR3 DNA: TGTGCCAGCAGTGCACCCTCCAAGGATCCTACTCATGGCTACACCTTC
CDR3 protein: CASSAPSKDPTHGYTF

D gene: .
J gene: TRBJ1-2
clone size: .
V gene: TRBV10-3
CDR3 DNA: TGTGCCATCAGTGGACGGGATTCACGGGGCTATGGCTACACCTTC
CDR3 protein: CAISGRDSRGYGYTF

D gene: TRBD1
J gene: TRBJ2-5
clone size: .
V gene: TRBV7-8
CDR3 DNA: TGTGCCAGCATCTTATCCAACACAGGGGGCGCGGAGACCCAGTACTTC
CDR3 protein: CASILSNTGGAETQYF

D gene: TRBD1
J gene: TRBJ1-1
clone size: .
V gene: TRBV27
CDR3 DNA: TGTGCCAGCGCCCCACCGGGACAGAAAGATTACGAAGCTTTCTTT
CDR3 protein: CASAPPGQKDYEAFF

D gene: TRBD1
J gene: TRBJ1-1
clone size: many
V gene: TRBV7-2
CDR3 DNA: TGTGCCAGCAGCTCCGGACAGGGGAGTGATGGTTGGACTGAAGCTTTCTTT
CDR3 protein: CASSSGQGSDGWTEAFF

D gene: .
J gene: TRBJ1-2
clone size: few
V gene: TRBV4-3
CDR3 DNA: TGCGCCAGCAGCCAAGCAGCGGGCAATCCGGGCTACACCTTC
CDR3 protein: CASSQAAGNPGYTF

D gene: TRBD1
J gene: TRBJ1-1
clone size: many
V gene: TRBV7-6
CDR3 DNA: TGTGCCAGCAGCGCGACAGGGTCTGTTGAAGCTTTCTTT
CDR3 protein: CASSATGSVEAFF

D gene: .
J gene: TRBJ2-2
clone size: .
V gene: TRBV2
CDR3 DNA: TGTGCCAACAGTGAAACCCCAAGGGCCGGGGAGCTGTTTTTT
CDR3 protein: CANSETPRAGELFF

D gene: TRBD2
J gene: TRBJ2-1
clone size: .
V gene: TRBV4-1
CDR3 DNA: TGCGCCAGCAGCCCAGGACTAGCGGGGGGGCGAGAGCAGTTCTTC
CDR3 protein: CASSPGLAGGREQFF

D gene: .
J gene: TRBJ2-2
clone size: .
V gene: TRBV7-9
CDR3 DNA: TGTGCCAGCAGCTCCCCTCCCGGGACCGGGGAGCTGTTTTTT
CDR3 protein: CASSSPPGTGELFF

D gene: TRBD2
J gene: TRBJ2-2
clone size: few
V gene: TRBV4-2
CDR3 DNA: TGTGCCAGCGGGAGCGGGGGGGCCGGGAACACCGGGGAGCTGTTTTTT
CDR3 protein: CASGSGGAGNTGELFF

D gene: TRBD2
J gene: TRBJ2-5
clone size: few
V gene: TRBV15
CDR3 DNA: TGTGCCACCAGCAGAGTTAGCGGGGGTGAGACCCAGTACTTC
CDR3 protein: CATSRVSGGETQYF

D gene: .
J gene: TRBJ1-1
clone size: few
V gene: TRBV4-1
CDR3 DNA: TGCGCCAGCAGCCAAGATTTCAGGTCGGGCACTGAAGCTTTCTTT
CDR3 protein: CASSQDFRSGTEAFF

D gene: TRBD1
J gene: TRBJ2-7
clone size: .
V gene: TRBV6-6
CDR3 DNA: TGTGCCAGCAGTTCTCGGGGGACAGGGGATTCCTACGAGCAGTACTTC
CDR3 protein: CASSSRGTGDSYEQYF

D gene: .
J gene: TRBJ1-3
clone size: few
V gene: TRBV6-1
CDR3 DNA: TGTGCCAGCAGGGGCAGCACCGTACAGAACTCTGGAAACACCATATATTTT
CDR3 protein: CASRGSTVQNSGNTIYF

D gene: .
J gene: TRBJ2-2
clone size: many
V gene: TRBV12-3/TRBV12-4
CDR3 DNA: TGTGCCAGCAGTTTTACACTAGTGGCCGGGGAGCTGTTTTTT
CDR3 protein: CASSFTLVAGELFF

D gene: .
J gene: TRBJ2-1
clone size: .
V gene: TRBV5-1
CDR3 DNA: TGTGCCAGCAGCTTGGGACCGGGGGTCGATGAGCAGTTCTTC
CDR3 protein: CASSLGPGVDEQFF

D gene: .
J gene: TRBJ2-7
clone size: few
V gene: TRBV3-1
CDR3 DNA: TGTGCCAGCAGCCAAGGTCCAGAGCTCTACGAGCAGTACTTC
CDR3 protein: CASSQGPELYEQYF

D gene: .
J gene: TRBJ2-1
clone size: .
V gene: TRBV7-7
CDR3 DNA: TGTGCTAGCAGTCCAGCGGCTAGCGCCGGCAATGAGCAGTTCTTC
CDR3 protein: CASSPAASAGNEQFF

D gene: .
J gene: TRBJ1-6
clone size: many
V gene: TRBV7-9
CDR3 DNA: TGTGCCAGCAGCCCGGTGGTCGGGGCGGGATCACCCCTCCACTTT
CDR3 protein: CASSPVVGAGSPLHF

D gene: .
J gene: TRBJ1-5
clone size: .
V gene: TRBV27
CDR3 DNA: TGTGCCAGCAGTTTTTCTCGAGGCAATCAGCCCCAGCATTTT
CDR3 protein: CASSFSRGNQPQHF

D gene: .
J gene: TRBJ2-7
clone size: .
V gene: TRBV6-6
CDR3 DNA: TGTGCCAGCAGTTCCATAGAATTCGGGTACGAGCAGTACTTC
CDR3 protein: CASSSIEFGYEQYF

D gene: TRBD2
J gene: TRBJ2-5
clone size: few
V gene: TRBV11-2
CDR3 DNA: TGTGCCAGCAGATTAGCGGGGTTCAGCGAGACCCAGTACTTC
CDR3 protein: CASRLAGFSETQYF

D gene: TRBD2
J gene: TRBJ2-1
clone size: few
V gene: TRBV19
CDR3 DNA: TGTGCCAGTTCCGGGACTAGCTGGCATGAGCAGTTCTTC
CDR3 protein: CASSGTSWHEQFF

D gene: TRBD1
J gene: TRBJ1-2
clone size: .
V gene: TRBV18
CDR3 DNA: TGTGCCAGCTCACCCCGGACAGGGAGCTCTGGCTACACCTTC
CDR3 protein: CASSPRTGSSGYTF

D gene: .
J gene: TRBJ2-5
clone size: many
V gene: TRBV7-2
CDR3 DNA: TGTGCCAGCAGCCCTAGGACGAACCAAGAGACCCAGTACTTC
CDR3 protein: CASSPRTNQETQYF

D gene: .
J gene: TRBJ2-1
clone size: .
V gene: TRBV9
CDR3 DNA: TGTGCCAGCAGCGTCAGGGGAATGGTGACCTTTGGCAATGAGCAGTTCTTC
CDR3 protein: CASSVRGMVTFGNEQFF

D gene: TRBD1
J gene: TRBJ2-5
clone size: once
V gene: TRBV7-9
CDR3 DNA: TGTGCCAGCCTCGGCCAAGGGGGCATGGAGACCCAGTACTTC
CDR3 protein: CASLGQGGMETQYF

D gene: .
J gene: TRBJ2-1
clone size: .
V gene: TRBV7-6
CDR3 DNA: TGTGCCAGCAGCTTAGAAGGAGTCCCTTACAATGAGCAGTTCTTC
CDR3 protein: CASSLEGVPYNEQFF

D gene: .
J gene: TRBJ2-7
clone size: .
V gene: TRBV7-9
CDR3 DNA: TGTGCCAGCAGCTCCTCCTCGGTACAGTACTTC
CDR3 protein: CASSSSSVQYF

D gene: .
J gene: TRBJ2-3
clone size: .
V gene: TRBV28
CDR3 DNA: TGTGCCAGCAGTTTCTGGCCAGATACGCAGTATTTT
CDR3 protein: CASSFWPDTQYF

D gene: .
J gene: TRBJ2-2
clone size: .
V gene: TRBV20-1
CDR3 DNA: TGCAGTGCTAGAGATCTGGGGAGAGGCACCGGGGAGCTGTTTTTT
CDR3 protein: CSARDLGRGTGELFF

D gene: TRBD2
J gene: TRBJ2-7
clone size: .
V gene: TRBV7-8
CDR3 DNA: TGTGCCAGCAGCCCGATAGTCAACATAATGCGGGGGGGCCCTGACGAGCAGTACTTC
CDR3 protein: CASSPIVNIMRGGPDEQYF

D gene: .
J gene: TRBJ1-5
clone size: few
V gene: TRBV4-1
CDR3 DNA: TGCGCCAGCAGCCAGGAGGTGAGCAATCAGCCCCAGCATTTT
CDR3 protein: CASSQEVSNQPQHF

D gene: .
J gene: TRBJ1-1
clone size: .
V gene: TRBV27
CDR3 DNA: TGTGCCAGCGCCCAGGGGAATGCAGCTTTCTTT
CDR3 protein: CASAQGNAAFF

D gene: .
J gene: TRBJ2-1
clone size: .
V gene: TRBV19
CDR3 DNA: TGTGCCAGTTGGACGGGGGATGAGCAGTTCTTC
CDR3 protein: CASWTGDEQFF

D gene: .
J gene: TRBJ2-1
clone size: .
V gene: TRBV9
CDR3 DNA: TGTGCCAGCAGCGTAGTACAGGGAGCGGGTGAGCAGTTCTTC
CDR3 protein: CASSVVQGAGEQFF

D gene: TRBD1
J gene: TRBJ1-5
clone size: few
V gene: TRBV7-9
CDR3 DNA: TGTGCCAGCAGCTTAGCCGACAGGGGGGGGCCGGGGAATCAGCCCCAGCATTTT
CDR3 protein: CASSLADRGGPGNQPQHF

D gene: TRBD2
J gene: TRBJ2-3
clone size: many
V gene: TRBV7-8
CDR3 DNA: TGTGCCAGCAGCCTACTAGCGGGCGGCCTCACAGATACGCAGTATTTT
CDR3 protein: CASSLLAGGLTDTQYF

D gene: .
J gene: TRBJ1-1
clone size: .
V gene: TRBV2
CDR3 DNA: TGTGCCAGCAGCCTATGGGAGGGGGGTGGCCGGAACACTGAAGCTTTCTTT
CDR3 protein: CASSLWEGGGRNTEAFF

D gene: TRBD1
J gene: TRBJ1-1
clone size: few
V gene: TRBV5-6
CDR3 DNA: TGTGCCAGCAGCTCTGGACAGGGGTGGACTGAAGCTTTCTTT
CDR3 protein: CASSSGQGWTEAFF

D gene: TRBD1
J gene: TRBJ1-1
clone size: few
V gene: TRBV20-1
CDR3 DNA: TGCAGTGCTAGGTATGACAGGGGCTTGAACACTGAAGCTTTCTTT
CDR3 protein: CSARYDRGLNTEAFF

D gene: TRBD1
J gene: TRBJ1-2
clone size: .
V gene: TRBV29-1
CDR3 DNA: TGCAGCGTTGAAGAAGACAGGGTTAACTATGGCTACACCTTC
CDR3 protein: CSVEEDRVNYGYTF

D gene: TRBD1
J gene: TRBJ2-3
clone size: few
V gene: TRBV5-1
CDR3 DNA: TGCGCCAGCAGCTCCTACGGACAGGGACTCACAGATACGCAGTATTTT
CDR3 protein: CASSSYGQGLTDTQYF

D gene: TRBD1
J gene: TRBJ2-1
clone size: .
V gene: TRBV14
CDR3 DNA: TGTGCCAGCAGCACCGGGACAGGTCCCTACAATGAGCAGTTCTTC
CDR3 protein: CASSTGTGPYNEQFF

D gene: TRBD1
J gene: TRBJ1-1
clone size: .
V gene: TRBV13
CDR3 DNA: TGTGCCAGCCAGGGACAGGGAGGAATTATAGCTTTCTTT
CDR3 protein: CASQGQGGIIAFF

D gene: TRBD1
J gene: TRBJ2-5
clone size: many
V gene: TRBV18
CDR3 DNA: TGTGCCAGCTCCGGCGGGACAGGGGGCTGGGAGACCCAGTACTTC
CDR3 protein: CASSGGTGGWETQYF

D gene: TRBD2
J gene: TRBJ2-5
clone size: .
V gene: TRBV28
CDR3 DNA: TGTGCCAGCAGTTTATATGCCGGGGGGACTAAAGAGACCCAGTACTTC
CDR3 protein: CASSLYAGGTKETQYF

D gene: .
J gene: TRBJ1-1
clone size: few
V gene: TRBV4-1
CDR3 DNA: TGCGCCAGCAGCCAGGGTTTGGGTAACACTGAAGCTTTCTTT
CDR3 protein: CASSQGLGNTEAFF

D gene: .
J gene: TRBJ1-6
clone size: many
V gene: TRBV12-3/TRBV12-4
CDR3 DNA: TGTGCCAGCAGTTTTATTGTTCCGCGCCGAGGGGATTCACCCCTCCACTTT
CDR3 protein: CASSFIVPRRGDSPLHF